The rows below give T cell receptor beta chains drawn from one sample of a study of CD8+ T cells in alopecia areata. Produced via immunoSEQ multiplex PCR; TCRdb's table is partial and in-frame only. Of about 250,000 clones listed, 60% were seen once; the top ten hold roughly 0.88%. The input for sequencing was CD4+ T cells sorted from blood, taken around week 54, from a patient treated with tofacitinib. The receptors shown here come from a human donor with alopecia areata. The CDR3 runs from the conserved cysteine through the conserved F or W. The D gene is left open where the match is weak. Clone size, where shown, is once, few, many, or a class for clones that have expanded.

d_call j_call v_call clone_size cdr3_aa cdr3_nt
. TRBJ2-3 TRBV6-1 . CASSEPAGITDTQYF TGTGCCAGCAGTGAACCGGCAGGGATCACAGATACGCAGTATTTT
TRBD1 TRBJ2-7 TRBV30 . CAWSPGQPSSYEQYF TGTGCCTGGAGTCCGGGACAGCCGAGCTCCTACGAGCAGTACTTC
. TRBJ2-2 TRBV27 . CASSLYRVNGELFF TGTGCCAGCAGTTTATACAGGGTAAACGGGGAGCTGTTTTTT
. TRBJ2-3 TRBV30 . CAWSSLFLRTQYF TGTGCCTGGAGTTCCCTCTTCCTACGGACGCAGTATTTT
. TRBJ1-2 TRBV19 few CASTAERGYGYTF TGTGCCAGTACCGCCGAACGGGGCTATGGCTACACCTTC
. TRBJ1-2 TRBV6-5 . CASSYMARTPVDYTF TGTGCCAGCAGTTACATGGCCAGGACCCCCGTGGACTACACCTTC
. TRBJ2-5 TRBV5-1 . CASSLGIPPGLETQYF TGCGCCAGCAGCTTGGGTATTCCGCCAGGGTTGGAGACCCAGTACTTC
. TRBJ2-3 TRBV7-8 . CASSLATGQSTDTQYF TGTGCCAGCAGCTTAGCGACAGGCCAGAGCACAGATACGCAGTATTTT
. TRBJ1-1 TRBV27 few CASSSSGTVNTEAFF TGTGCCAGCAGCTCCTCCGGGACGGTGAACACTGAAGCTTTCTTT
. TRBJ2-5 TRBV2 . CASSGVPETQYF TGTGCCAGCAGTGGTGTACCAGAGACCCAGTACTTC
. TRBJ1-6 TRBV5-1 . CASSLAGRTPISPLHF TGCGCCAGCAGCTTGGCGGGCAGGACTCCAATTTCACCCCTCCACTTT
. TRBJ1-5 TRBV30 . CAWAQGPNQPQHF TGTGCCTGGGCACAGGGTCCCAATCAGCCCCAGCATTTT
TRBD1 TRBJ2-5 TRBV15 . CATSRDGTGQETQYF TGTGCCACCAGCAGAGATGGGACAGGGCAAGAGACCCAGTACTTC
TRBD1 TRBJ2-5 TRBV29-1 . CSYERGRETQYF TGCAGCTATGAGAGGGGGCGGGAGACCCAGTACTTC
. TRBJ2-3 TRBV10-2 . CASSDAAVADTQYF TGCGCCAGCAGTGACGCTGCGGTAGCAGATACGCAGTATTTT
. TRBJ2-5 TRBV29-1 . CSVVEGQETQYF TGCAGCGTTGTGGAGGGGCAAGAGACCCAGTACTTC
TRBD1 TRBJ1-2 TRBV29-1 . CSVGGGPGQGPSTYGYTF TGCAGCGTTGGCGGGGGACCGGGACAGGGACCATCCACCTATGGCTACACCTTC
TRBD1 TRBJ2-5 TRBV15 . CATSRGAGGGQETQYF TGTGCCACCAGCAGAGGGGCAGGGGGCGGCCAAGAGACCCAGTACTTC
. TRBJ2-2 TRBV29-1 few CSVSGQSTNTGELFF TGCAGCGTTTCAGGACAGAGCACGAACACCGGGGAGCTGTTTTTT
. TRBJ2-1 TRBV11-2 . CASSPPTVEQFF TGTGCCAGCAGCCCCCCTACAGTTGAGCAGTTCTTC
. TRBJ1-2 TRBV29-1 . CSVEVPGDYGYTF TGCAGCGTTGAAGTCCCGGGGGACTATGGCTACACCTTC
. TRBJ2-1 TRBV5-6 . CASSLAGRGLEQFF TGTGCCAGCAGCTTGGCCGGGCGTGGGTTAGAGCAGTTCTTC
. TRBJ2-7 TRBV29-1 . CSVVDLTYEQYF TGCAGCGTTGTTGACCTTACCTACGAGCAGTACTTC
TRBD1 TRBJ2-7 TRBV29-1 few CSVEGTRGLDEQYF TGCAGCGTTGAAGGGACGAGGGGGCTCGACGAGCAGTACTTC
. TRBJ1-2 TRBV14 . CASSQVAAGGYTF TGTGCCAGCAGCCAAGTGGCGGCGGGCGGCTACACCTTC
TRBD1 TRBJ2-3 TRBV9 . CASSAFSGTGGTDTQYF TGTGCCAGCAGCGCCTTTTCCGGGACAGGGGGCACAGATACGCAGTATTTT
. TRBJ2-2 TRBV5-4 few CASSLERGGELFF TGTGCCAGCAGCTTGGAACGGGGCGGGGAGCTGTTTTTT
. TRBJ2-7 TRBV29-1 few CSVSFITYEQYF TGCAGCGTTTCATTTATCACCTACGAGCAGTACTTC
. TRBJ2-3 TRBV25-1 . CASSWGQVTDTQYF TGTGCCAGCAGTTGGGGGCAGGTCACAGATACGCAGTATTTT
TRBD1 TRBJ1-6 TRBV7-3 . CASSLSGQGGNSPLHF TGTGCCAGCAGCTTAAGCGGACAGGGGGGTAATTCACCCCTCCACTTT
TRBD1 TRBJ2-7 TRBV29-1 . CSVWTGTPYEQYF TGCAGCGTATGGACAGGGACGCCCTACGAGCAGTACTTC
. TRBJ2-5 TRBV7-3 once CASSSNREETQYF TGTGCCAGCAGCTCCAACAGGGAAGAGACCCAGTACTTC
. TRBJ1-6 TRBV30 . CAWSPPDRRNSPLHF TGTGCCTGGAGTCCCCCAGACAGGAGGAATTCACCCCTCCACTTT
. TRBJ1-2 TRBV9 . CASTVQGRNYGYTF TGTGCCAGCACCGTACAGGGACGGAACTATGGCTACACCTTC
. TRBJ2-1 TRBV29-1 . CSSASSGYNEQFF TGCAGTTCGGCCAGCAGTGGGTACAATGAGCAGTTCTTC
TRBD1 TRBJ2-1 TRBV7-9 . CASSLPGTGNNEQFF TGTGCCAGCAGCTTACCCGGGACAGGGAATAATGAGCAGTTCTTC
. TRBJ1-1 TRBV30 . CAWSVRRETEAFF TGTGCCTGGAGTGTACGCAGGGAAACTGAAGCTTTCTTT
. TRBJ1-1 TRBV6-1 few CASSESRGTEAFF TGTGCCAGCAGTGAAAGTCGAGGGACTGAAGCTTTCTTT
. TRBJ2-3 TRBV30 . CAMGRTGFTDTQYF TGTGCCATGGGTAGGACGGGGTTCACAGATACGCAGTATTTT
. TRBJ1-1 TRBV6-5 . CASSYSRHTNTEAFF TGTGCCAGCAGTTACTCGAGACACACCAACACTGAAGCTTTCTTT
TRBD1 TRBJ2-3 TRBV5-4 . CASSMDRDDTQYF TGTGCCAGCAGCATGGACAGGGACGATACGCAGTATTTT
. TRBJ2-3 TRBV6-5 . CASSYSKGADTQYF TGTGCCAGCAGTTACTCGAAGGGCGCAGATACGCAGTATTTT
TRBD1 TRBJ2-3 TRBV7-2 . CASSLWDRVTDTQYF TGTGCCAGCAGCTTATGGGACAGGGTCACAGATACGCAGTATTTT
. TRBJ2-5 TRBV5-1 . CASSSGVAGARETQYF TGCGCCAGCAGCTCTGGTGTTGCGGGGGCGCGGGAGACCCAGTACTTC
. TRBJ1-1 TRBV7-9 few CASFLLGEAFF TGTGCCAGTTTCCTTTTGGGTGAAGCTTTCTTT
TRBD1 TRBJ2-2 TRBV27 . CASSFRGLTGELFF TGTGCCAGCAGTTTCAGGGGGCTCACCGGGGAGCTGTTTTTT
. TRBJ2-2 TRBV30 once CAWSVRQERELFF TGTGCCTGGAGTGTAAGGCAGGAAAGGGAGCTGTTTTTT
. TRBJ2-1 TRBV4-2 . CASSQVGGGYNEQFF TGTGCCAGCAGCCAAGTAGGTGGGGGATACAATGAGCAGTTCTTC
. TRBJ1-2 TRBV9 . CASSNAKNYGYTF TGTGCCAGCAGCAATGCAAAAAACTATGGCTACACCTTC
. TRBJ1-1 TRBV30 few CAWSVTPRNQAFF TGTGCCTGGAGTGTAACCCCGAGGAATCAAGCTTTCTTT
. TRBJ2-4 TRBV2 . CASGPERRAKNIQYF TGTGCCAGCGGGCCTGAGAGACGAGCCAAAAACATTCAGTACTTC